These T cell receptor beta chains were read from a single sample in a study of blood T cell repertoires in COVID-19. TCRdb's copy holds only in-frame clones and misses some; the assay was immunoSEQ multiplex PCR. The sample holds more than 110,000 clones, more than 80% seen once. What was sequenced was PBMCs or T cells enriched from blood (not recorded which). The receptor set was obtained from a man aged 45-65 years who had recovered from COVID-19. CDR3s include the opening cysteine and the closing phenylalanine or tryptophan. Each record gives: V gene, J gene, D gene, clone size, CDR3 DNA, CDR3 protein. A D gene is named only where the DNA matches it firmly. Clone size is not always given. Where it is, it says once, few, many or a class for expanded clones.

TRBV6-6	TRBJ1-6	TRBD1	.	TGTGCCAGCAGGGGACAGGGGGCGGGCAATTCACCCCTCCACTTT	CASRGQGAGNSPLHF
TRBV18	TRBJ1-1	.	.	TGTGCCAGCTCACCGACAGTAAACACTGAAGCTTTCTTT	CASSPTVNTEAFF
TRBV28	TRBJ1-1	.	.	TGTGCCAGCAGCCGGACAGTCGCTGAAGCTTTCTTT	CASSRTVAEAFF
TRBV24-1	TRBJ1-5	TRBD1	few	TGTGCCACCAGTTCCGGGACAGGGGCCCGTCAGCCCCAGCATTTT	CATSSGTGARQPQHF
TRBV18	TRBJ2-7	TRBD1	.	TGTGCCAGCTCGCTCTCCTTTCAGGGGGCGGGGGAGCAGTACTTC	CASSLSFQGAGEQYF
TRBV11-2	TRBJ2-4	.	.	TGTGCCAGCAGCCGGGACACGGTAGCCAAAAACATTCAGTACTTC	CASSRDTVAKNIQYF
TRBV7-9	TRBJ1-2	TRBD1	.	TGTGCCGGCTCAACAGGGGGAAAAGGCTACACCTTC	CAGSTGGKGYTF
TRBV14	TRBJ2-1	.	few	TGTGCCAGCAGCCGCGACAATGAGCAGTTCTTC	CASSRDNEQFF
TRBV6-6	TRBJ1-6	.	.	TGTGCCAGCAGTTACGGGAGACCGAATTCACCCCTCCACTTT	CASSYGRPNSPLHF
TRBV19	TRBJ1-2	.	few	TGTGCCAGTAGGACAGTGGGGGGGCTTTCTGCCGGCTACACCTTC	CASRTVGGLSAGYTF
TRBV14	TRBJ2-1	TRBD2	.	TGTGCCAGCAGCCAAGGACTAGCCAATGAGCAGTTCTTC	CASSQGLANEQFF
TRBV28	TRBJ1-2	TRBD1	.	TGTGCCAGCAGTTTAGACAGGGTTGACTATGGCTACACCTTC	CASSLDRVDYGYTF
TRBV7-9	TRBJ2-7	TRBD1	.	TGTGCCAGCAGCTTAGACAGGGGAGTTTACGAGCAGTACTTC	CASSLDRGVYEQYF
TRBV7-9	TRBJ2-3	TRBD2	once	TGTGCCAGCAGCTCAACTAGCGGGAGAACAGATACGCAGTATTTT	CASSSTSGRTDTQYF
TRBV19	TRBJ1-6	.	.	TGTGCCAGTGGATTGGGGGGAGGCTCACCCCTCCACTTT	CASGLGGGSPLHF
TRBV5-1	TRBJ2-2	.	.	TGCGCCAGCAGCCCGACTAGTGGAGGGGACGCCGGGGAGCTGTTTTTT	CASSPTSGGDAGELFF
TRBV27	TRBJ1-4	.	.	TGTGCCAGCAGTTTATCCGACAGACGTAATGAAAAACTGTTTTTT	CASSLSDRRNEKLFF
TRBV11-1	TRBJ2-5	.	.	TGTGCCAGCAGCTTGGGACTCGTAGAGACCCAGTACTTC	CASSLGLVETQYF
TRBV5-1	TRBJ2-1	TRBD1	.	TGCGCCAGCAGCACGGGACAGGGGTGGGATGAGCAGTTCTTC	CASSTGQGWDEQFF
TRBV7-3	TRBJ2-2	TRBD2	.	TGTGCCAGCAGCTCCCCATGGGGGGGGAACACCGGGGAGCTGTTTTTT	CASSSPWGGNTGELFF
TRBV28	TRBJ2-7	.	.	TGTGCCAGCTCGGAGACCCAGAAAAGCGAGCAGTACTTC	CASSETQKSEQYF
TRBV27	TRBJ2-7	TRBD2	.	TGTGCCAGCAGTCCATGGACTAGCGGCCCCTACGAGCAGTACTTC	CASSPWTSGPYEQYF
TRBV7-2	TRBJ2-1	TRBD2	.	TGTGCCACTACTAGCGGGAGGGCCTTCAATGAGCAGTTCTTC	CATTSGRAFNEQFF
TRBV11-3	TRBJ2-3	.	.	TGTGCCAGCAGCTTCGGTTCGAGATGGCAGGGTACAGATACGCAGTATTTT	CASSFGSRWQGTDTQYF
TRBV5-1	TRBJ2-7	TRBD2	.	TGCGCCAGCAGCTTGGCCCAGGGACTAGCGGGAGCCACGTACTTC	CASSLAQGLAGATYF
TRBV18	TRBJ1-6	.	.	TGTGCCAGCTCACCCGGACAGATTTATAATTCACCCCTCCACTTT	CASSPGQIYNSPLHF
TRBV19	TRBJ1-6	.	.	TGTGCCAGTAGAACAGCCTCCAGGATTTTTTCACCCCTCCACTTT	CASRTASRIFSPLHF
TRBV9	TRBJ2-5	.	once	TGTGCCAGCAGCGGCGGACTGGTTAAAGAGACCCAGTACTTC	CASSGGLVKETQYF
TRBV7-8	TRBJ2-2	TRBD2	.	TGTGCGGGGGGGGTCGCAGGGAACACCGGGGAGCTGTTTTTT	CAGGVAGNTGELFF
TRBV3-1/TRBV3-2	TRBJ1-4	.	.	TGTGCCAGCAAGCCGCCGGGTTTAGGTGAAAAACTGTTTTTT	CASKPPGLGEKLFF
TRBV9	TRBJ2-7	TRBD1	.	TGTGCCAGCAGCCCACGGACAGGGCTAGCGTACGAGCAGTACTTC	CASSPRTGLAYEQYF
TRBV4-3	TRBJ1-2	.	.	TGCGCCAGCAGCCAAGAACACCTCACGGAGGGAGGCTACACCTTC	CASSQEHLTEGGYTF
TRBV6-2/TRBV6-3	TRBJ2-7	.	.	TGTGCCAGCAGTTACTCGAGGGGACACGACTCCTACGAGCAGTACTTC	CASSYSRGHDSYEQYF
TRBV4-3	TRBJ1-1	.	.	TGCGCCAGCAGCCTCGGGGGGCTGAACACTGAAGCTTTCTTT	CASSLGGLNTEAFF
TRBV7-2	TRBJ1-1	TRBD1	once	TGTGCCAGCAGCACAGGGGGAGGGGTTGGGGCTTTCTTT	CASSTGGGVGAFF
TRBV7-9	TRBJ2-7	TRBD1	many	TGTGCCAGCAGCTCCAGGACAGGGGGCTACGAGCAGTACTTC	CASSSRTGGYEQYF
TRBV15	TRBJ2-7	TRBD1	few	TGTGCCACCAGCAGAGAACGGCGGCAGGGGGCGCGGGAGCAGTACTTC	CATSRERRQGAREQYF
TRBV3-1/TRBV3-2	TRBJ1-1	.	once	TGTGCCAGCAGCCAAGATAACAGAAACACTGAAGCTTTCTTT	CASSQDNRNTEAFF
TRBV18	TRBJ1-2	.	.	TGTGCCAGCTCACCGGGGCAGGATAGGGGCTACACCTTC	CASSPGQDRGYTF
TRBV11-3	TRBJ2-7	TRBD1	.	TGTGCCAGCAGCCCGAGACAGGGAAGTCACTACGAGCAGTACTTC	CASSPRQGSHYEQYF
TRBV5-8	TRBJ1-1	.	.	TGTGCCAGCAGCAAGGGGCTTCCGAACACTGAAGCTTTCTTT	CASSKGLPNTEAFF
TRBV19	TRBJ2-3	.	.	TGTGCCAGTAGTATCCGGGTTGCAGATACGCAGTATTTT	CASSIRVADTQYF
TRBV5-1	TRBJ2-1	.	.	TGCGCCAGCAGCTTGGGGGTGACGGGTGAGCAGTTCTTC	CASSLGVTGEQFF
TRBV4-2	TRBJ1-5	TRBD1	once	TGTGCCAGCAGCCCCCCCCGAAAGGACAGGGGGCGCGGGAAGGAAAATCAGCCCCAGCATTTT	CASSPPRKDRGRGKENQPQHF
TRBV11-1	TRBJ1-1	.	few	TGTGCCAGCAGTCATACAAGTTCGAACACTGAAGCTTTCTTT	CASSHTSSNTEAFF
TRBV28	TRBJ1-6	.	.	TGTGCCAGCAGGACAGGCACACCGGAGCCCCTCCACTTT	CASRTGTPEPLHF
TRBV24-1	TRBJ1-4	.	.	TGTGCCACCAGTGATGGACAGAGTGAAAAACTGTTTTTT	CATSDGQSEKLFF
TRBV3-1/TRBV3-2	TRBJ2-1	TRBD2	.	TGTGCCAGCAGCCCTCCCGGACTAGCGCGCAATGAGCAGTTCTTC	CASSPPGLARNEQFF
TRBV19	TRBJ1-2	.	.	TGTGCCAGTAGTATCCGGACACCCGGCTATGGCTACACCTTC	CASSIRTPGYGYTF
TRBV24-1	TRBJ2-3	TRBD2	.	TGTGCCACCAGTGATTTGCTCGGGGGGGCGACAGATACGCAGTATTTT	CATSDLLGGATDTQYF
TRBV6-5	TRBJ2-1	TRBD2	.	TGTGCCAGCAGGGGTGGACTAGAATCCTACAATGAGCAGTTCTTC	CASRGGLESYNEQFF
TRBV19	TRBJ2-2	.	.	TGTGCCAGTGGTGGACATCTGAACACCGGGGAGCTGTTTTTT	CASGGHLNTGELFF
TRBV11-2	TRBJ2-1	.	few	TGTGCCAGCAGCTTATTAGCGAAATTCAGTGAGCAGTTCTTC	CASSLLAKFSEQFF
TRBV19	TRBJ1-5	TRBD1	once	TGTGCCAGTAGTATAATTACCGGGACAGGGGTTGGAGCCCAGCATTTT	CASSIITGTGVGAQHF
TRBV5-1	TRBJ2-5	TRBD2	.	TGCGCCAGCAGCTCTGCTAGCGGACACCAAGAGACCCAGTACTTC	CASSSASGHQETQYF
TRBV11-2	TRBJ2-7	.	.	TGTGCCAGCAGCGTTTACGGGAGCGCCTACGAAGGGCAGTACTTC	CASSVYGSAYEGQYF
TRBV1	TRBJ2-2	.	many	TGCACCTCGACAGTTCGACTAGCGGGCTACACCGGGGAGCTGTTTTTT	CTSTVRLAGYTGELFF
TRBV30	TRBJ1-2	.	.	TGTGCCTGGAGTGCGGAGACAGTAAACTATGGCTACACCTTC	CAWSAETVNYGYTF
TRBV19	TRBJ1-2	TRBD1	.	TGTGCCAGTAGTATCGGGACAGTCCCAAGCTACACCTTC	CASSIGTVPSYTF
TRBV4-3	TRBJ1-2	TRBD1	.	TGCGCCAGCAGCCAGGGGACAGGGGGACTATCCAACTATGGCTACACCTTC	CASSQGTGGLSNYGYTF